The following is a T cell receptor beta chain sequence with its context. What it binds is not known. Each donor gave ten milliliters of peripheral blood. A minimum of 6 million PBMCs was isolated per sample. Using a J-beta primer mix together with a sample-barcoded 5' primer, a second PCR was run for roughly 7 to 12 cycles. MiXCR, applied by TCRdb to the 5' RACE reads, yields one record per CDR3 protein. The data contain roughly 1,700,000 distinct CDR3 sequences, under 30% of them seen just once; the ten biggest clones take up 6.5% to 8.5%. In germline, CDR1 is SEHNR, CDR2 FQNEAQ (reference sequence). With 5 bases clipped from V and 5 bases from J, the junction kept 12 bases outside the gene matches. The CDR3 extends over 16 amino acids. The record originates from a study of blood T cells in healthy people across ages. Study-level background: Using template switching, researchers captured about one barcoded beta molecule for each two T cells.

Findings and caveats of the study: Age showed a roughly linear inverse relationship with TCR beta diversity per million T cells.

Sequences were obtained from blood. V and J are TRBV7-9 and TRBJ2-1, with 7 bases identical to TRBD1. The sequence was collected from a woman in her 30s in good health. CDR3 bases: TGTGCCAGCAGCCAGCAGCCGGGACAGATAGACAATGAGCAGTTCTTC. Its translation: CASSQQPGQIDNEQFF.